The clone carrying this T cell receptor (beta chain) has just a few counts. What it binds is not known. This entry is derived from a study of T cells after yellow fever vaccination. The wider study: Researchers used SMART-Seq v4 Ultra Low Input to prepare fractions that had low cell numbers.

V was shortened by 1 base and J by 5 bases, with 8 bases between the two germline ends. Germline values: CDR1 MGHRA, CDR2 YSYEKL. This CDR3 has 13 residues. 5'RACE template switching added a universal primer site and UMIs to TCR cDNA. Using its own MiXCR run on the 5' RACE reads, TCRdb lists one record per CDR3 protein. The data show about 330,000 distinct CDR3 sequences, 4.1% seen once. Study results and limitations: The secondary response was weaker but peaked faster, day 5 versus 15.

This specimen consisted of PBMCs, obtained 5 days after the yellow fever booster vaccination. This chain connects TRBV4-1 to TRBJ1-2; D gene uncertain. The receptor was isolated from a man younger than 35 who received the YFV17D yellow fever vaccine. CDR3 residues: CASSQGTSYGYTF. Written as DNA, the CDR3 is TGCGCCAGCAGCCAAGGGACCAGTTATGGCTACACCTTC.